This record covers a single T cell receptor beta chain. As yet, its antigen is unknown. This sample is drawn from a study of beta chain features in type 1 diabetes. Whole-study results and caveats: Naive, central memory and regulatory TCRB repertoires appeared more similar among patients than healthy donors. Among all four CD4+ subsets, Type 1 diabetes patients had TCRB CDR3s that were moderately but significantly shorter. Shorter templates may be favored by PCR, equally so in patients and controls.

The CDR3 contains 19 residues. Trimming cost V 3 bases and J 1 base, with 19 bases left between them. The germline gives CDR1 LGHNA, CDR2 YSLEER. Reverse transcribing all isolated RNA meant expressed TCRB transcripts were sequenced. Repertoires were generated with immunoSEQ multiplex PCR, while TCRdb's copy carries only in-frame clones and drops some. The sample has 500,000 to 650,000 clones, around 12% seen once; the top ten hold about 0.11%. The clonotype was recovered from a young man with type 1 diabetes. What was sequenced was naive CD4+ T cells from blood. The chain employs TRBV4-3 and TRBJ2-6; possibly TRBD1 or TRBD2 for D (5 bases each). The CDR3 sequence is CASSQRSSGRWSGANVLTF. CDR3 bases: TGCGCCAGCAGCCAGCGATCATCGGGACGGTGGTCTGGGGCCAACGTCCTGACTTTC.